Listed here is a single T cell receptor beta chain. This clone turned up a few times. No cognate antigen has been identified for it. It has no much larger one-base neighbor in the sample; base qualities were not kept. The data stem from a study of beta chain features in type 1 diabetes (dated by TCRdb to the late 2010s). Study-level background: No differences in mean age, gender distribution, total cell number or subset yield were found between patients and healthy donors. A total of about 110 million sorted cells were examined across all samples, and the number of cells per subset was strongly correlated with RNA yield. In the study, recently diagnosed type 1 diabetes patients and matched healthy donors were compared on the TCRB repertoires of their sorted circulating CD4+ T cell subsets. Whereas all 30 or so donors provided naive and central memory subsets, regulatory and stem cell-like memory subsets were isolated from just 8 patients and about 8 healthy donors.

Overall study outcomes, separate from this receptor: Fewer insertions and more nucleotide deletions at VDJ recombination sites were observed in patients with type 1 diabetes, implying thymic rearrangement abnormalities. PCR might favor shorter templates, but patient and control samples were amplified and corrected together, so any skew would affect both groups equally. Naive, central memory and regulatory TCRB repertoires appeared more similar among patients than among healthy donors. Because cDNA was sequenced instead of genomic DNA, highly expressing activated cells could be over-represented, though the groups showed no difference in activation or CD3 levels. A moderate but significant shortening of TCRB CDR3 length was observed in type 1 diabetes patients in all four CD4+ subsets. Because small numbers of individuals were included in the HLA sub-analyses, any influence of HLA type on TCRB rearrangement was left unresolved.

The entire isolated RNA was reverse transcribed using the High Capacity cDNA Reverse Transcription Kit, and thus expressed TCRB transcripts were sequenced. Naive, central memory and regulatory T cell samples underwent deep immunoSEQ sequencing, averaging around 3.9 million total reads per sample. Sorted cells were lysed in RLT buffer and RNA was extracted with DNase-treated RNeasy Micro or Mini kits, depending on cell number. To prevent cross-contamination, each cell subset was processed individually, whereas patient and healthy donor samples were processed jointly. The immunoSEQ multiplex PCR was used to amplify TCRB sequences from cDNA, yielding 87-bp fragments that span the CDR3 region. Sequencing of the amplicons was performed on the Illumina HiSeq platform. The authors processed their data as follows. PCR bias was computationally corrected using synthetic template baselines, reads within Hamming distance 2 were collapsed, and singletons that could not be merged were discarded. Reads were aligned against IMGT to assign V, D and J genes, CDR3 length and insertions or deletions at six rearrangement sites. Within each subset, clonotype counts were normalized to sorted cell number, and only after that were true diversity and Gini coefficients computed with the tcR R package. The overlap coefficient, calculated on TCRB nucleotide sequences, was used to measure repertoire sharing. Drawn from immuneACCESS, this table holds only the in-frame rearrangements with V and J called that TCRdb kept. Clones are partly lost; checked studies trace under half to an unresolved V gene and leave the rest unexplained. V, J and clone size are taken as reported in that table, and D and trimming were inferred from the DNA itself. In this sample the table shows 160,000 or so clones, approximately 9% of which occur a single time. The ten largest account for more than 0.45% of the sample.

CDR1 and CDR2 (SGHTA, FQGNSA) derive from the germline V gene. At the junction V is shortened by 5 bases and J by 4 bases, with 6 bases in between. Taken from cysteine to phenylalanine, the CDR3 has 11 residues. Only the CDR3 region is kept as DNA, spanning 33 bases read in frame from base 1. Each donor gave one peripheral blood draw, averaging roughly 100 mL, which was collected into heparinised tubes. Using a panel that included CD45RO, CCR7, CD25, CD127, CD95 and CD27, naive, central memory, regulatory and stem cell-like memory CD4+ T cells were sorted on a BD FACSAria II. Purity was above 98% for every sorted population. PBMCs were isolated right away by Lymphoprep density gradient centrifugation and were stained directly, without culture. So that batch effects would be minimized, each experiment stained and sorted samples in pairs, pairing one healthy donor with one patient.

The TCR sequence derives from a woman between 18 and 29 years old with type 1 diabetes. Specimen: central memory CD4+ T cells from blood. Recombination joined TRBV7-2 with TRBJ2-7; the D gene lacks a confident call. The DNA sequence is as follows: TGTGCCAGCAGCCAGGCGTACGAGCAGTACTTC. Its protein reads: CASSQAYEQYF. The entire variable domain, with the stretches around the CDR3 drawn from the reference TRBV7-2 and TRBJ2-7 proteins, is GAGVSQSPSNKVTEKGKDVELRCDPISGHTALYWYRQSLGQGLEFLIYFQGNSAPDKSGLPSDRFSAERTGGSVSTLTIQRTQQEDSAVYLCASSQAYEQYFGPGTRLTVT.